This record covers a single T cell receptor beta chain. Its specificity is not known. The data originate from a study of T cell responses to AZD1222 COVID-19 vaccine. Measured with immunoSEQ multiplex PCR; TCRdb has only the in-frame clones, and not every one. The repertoire holds 110,000 to 150,000 clones, with roughly 90% as singletons. Germline V lookup: CDR1 SGHVS, CDR2 FQNEAQ. Trimming removed 3 bases at V and 5 bases at J, with 14 bases between. The CDR3 is made up of 15 amino acids. Study conclusions and caveats: Baseline seropositivity characterized only six AZD1222 recipients. Spike-specific TCR breadth and depth grew following two AZD1222 doses. There were repertoire samples only from the period after the peak T cell response. Regions 160-218 and 743-854 dominated among vaccine-associated CD4 TCRs spanning spike.

The V gene is TRBV7-8, the J gene TRBJ2-1, with D tentatively TRBD2 (5 bases). The sequence was collected from an adult in good health. Sequenced material: peripheral blood, taken on day 0 of AZD1222 vaccination. The CDR3 spells CASSLPRGSDNEQFF. The CDR3 nucleotides are TGTGCCAGCAGCTTGCCCCGGGGTTCCGACAATGAGCAGTTCTTC.